This entry concerns a single T cell receptor beta chain. Its target is not known. Libraries were prepared by immunoSEQ multiplex PCR; TCRdb keeps only in-frame clonotypes and omits some of them. The sample records 13,000 to 15,000 clones, 60% to 85% being singletons. The CDR3 extends over 16 amino acids. V lost 2 bases and J 1 base, leaving 14 bases between the germline ends. Germline V lookup: CDR1 LGHNA, CDR2 YNFKEQ. The sample comes from a study of vaccination effects on CD4 cells after COVID-19. On the study more broadly: Post-vaccine samples followed the second dose by a median of 72 days. Study-wide results and limits: Clonal contraction was marked in infection- and vaccine-induced clones late after vaccination.

Expansion with viral peptide pools was applied to antigen-specific CD4+ T cells by the ViraFEST assay prior to sequencing. When around nine days of culture had elapsed, CD4+ T cells were isolated. SARS-CoV-2 infected the person between March and December 2020, as confirmed by PCR. Participants completed two doses of the BNT162b2 or mRNA-1273 vaccine. The material sequenced was CD4+ T cells from PBMCs cultured with HCoV-NL63 spike peptides, taken after COVID-19 vaccination. The receptor comes from a human donor who had a prior SARS-CoV-2 infection. V usage is TRBV4-2 and J usage is TRBJ1-2; a weak D match, TRBD1 (5 bases). The CDR3 spells CASSQRSQVLNYGYTF. CDR3 sequence (DNA): TGTGCCAGCAGCCAACGGTCACAGGTTCTTAACTATGGCTACACCTTC.